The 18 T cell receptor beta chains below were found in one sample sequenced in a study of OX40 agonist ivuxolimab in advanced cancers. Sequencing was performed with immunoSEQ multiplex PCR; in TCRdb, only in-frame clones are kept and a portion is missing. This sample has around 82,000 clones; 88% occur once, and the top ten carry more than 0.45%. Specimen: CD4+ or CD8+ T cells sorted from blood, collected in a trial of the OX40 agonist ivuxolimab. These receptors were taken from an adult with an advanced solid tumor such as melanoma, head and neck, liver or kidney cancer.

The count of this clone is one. The CDR3 nucleotides read TGCGCCAGCAGAAGTGGGGGGGGATTCACAGATACGCAGTATTTT. This encodes CASRSGGGFTDTQYF. This chain joins TRBV10-2 and TRBJ2-3; 7 nucleotides match TRBD2. CDR1 is WSHSY, CDR2 SAAADI, per germline. CDR3 length equals 15 residues. Unmatched junction bases numbered 8, after V lost 6 bases and J lost 2 bases.

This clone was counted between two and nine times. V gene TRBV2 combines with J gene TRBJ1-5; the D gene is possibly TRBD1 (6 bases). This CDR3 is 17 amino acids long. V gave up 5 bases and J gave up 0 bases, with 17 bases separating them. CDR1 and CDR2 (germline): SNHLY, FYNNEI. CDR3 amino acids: CASSSSSGTSSNQPQHF. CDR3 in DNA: TGTGCCAGCAGTTCATCTTCCGGGACAAGTAGCAATCAGCCCCAGCATTTT.

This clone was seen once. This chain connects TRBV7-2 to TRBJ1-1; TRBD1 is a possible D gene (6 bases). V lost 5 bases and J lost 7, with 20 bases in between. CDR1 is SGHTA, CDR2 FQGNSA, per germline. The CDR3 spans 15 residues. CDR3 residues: CASSNIYQGRGEAFF. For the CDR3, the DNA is TGTGCCAGCAGCAACATCTATCAGGGGCGGGGTGAAGCTTTCTTT.

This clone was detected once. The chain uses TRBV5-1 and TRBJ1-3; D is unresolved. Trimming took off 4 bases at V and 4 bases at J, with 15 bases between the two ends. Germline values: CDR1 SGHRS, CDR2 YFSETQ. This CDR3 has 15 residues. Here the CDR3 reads CASSPGATGGNTIYF. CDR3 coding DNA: TGCGCCAGCAGCCCAGGAGCCACTGGGGGAAACACCATATATTTT.

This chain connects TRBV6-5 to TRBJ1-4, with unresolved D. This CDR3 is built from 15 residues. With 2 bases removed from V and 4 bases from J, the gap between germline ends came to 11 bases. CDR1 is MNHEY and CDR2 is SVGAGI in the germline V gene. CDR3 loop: CASSYDGRSNEKLFF. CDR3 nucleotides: TGTGCCAGCAGTTACGATGGAAGGAGTAATGAAAAACTGTTTTTT.

The CDR3 protein is CASEVTPSEQYF. In DNA, the CDR3 is TGTGCCAGCGAAGTAACCCCCAGCGAGCAGTACTTC. This rearrangement joins TRBV2 to TRBJ2-7; D gene ambiguous. The CDR3 loop spans 12 amino acids. The V end lost 8 bases, the J end lost 6 bases, and 14 bases lay between the germline ends. The germline V gene encodes CDR1 SNHLY and CDR2 FYNNEI.

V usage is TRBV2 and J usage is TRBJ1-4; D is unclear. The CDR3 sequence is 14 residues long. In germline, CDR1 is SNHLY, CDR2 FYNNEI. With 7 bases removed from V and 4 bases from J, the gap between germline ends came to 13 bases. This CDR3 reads CASTIERNNEKLFF. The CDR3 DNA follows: TGTGCCAGCACCATTGAGAGGAATAATGAAAAACTGTTTTTT.

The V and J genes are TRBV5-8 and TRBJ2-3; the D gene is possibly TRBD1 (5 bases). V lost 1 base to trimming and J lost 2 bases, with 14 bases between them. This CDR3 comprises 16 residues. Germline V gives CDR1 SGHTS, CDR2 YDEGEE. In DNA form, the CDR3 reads TGTGCCAGCAGCTTGTCAGGGTTTCAGGACACAGATACGCAGTATTTT. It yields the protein CASSLSGFQDTDTQYF.

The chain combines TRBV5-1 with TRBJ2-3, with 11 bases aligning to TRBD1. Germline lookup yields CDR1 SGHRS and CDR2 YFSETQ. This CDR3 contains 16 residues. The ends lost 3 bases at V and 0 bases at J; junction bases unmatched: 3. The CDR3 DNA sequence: TGCGCCAGCAGCTGGGGGACAGGGGGTAGCACAGATACGCAGTATTTT. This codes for CASSWGTGGSTDTQYF.

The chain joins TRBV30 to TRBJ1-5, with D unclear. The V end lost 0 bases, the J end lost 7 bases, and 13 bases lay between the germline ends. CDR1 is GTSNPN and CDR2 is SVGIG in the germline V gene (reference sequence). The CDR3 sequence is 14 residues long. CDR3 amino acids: CAWSVRAVIQPQHF. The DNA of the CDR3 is TGTGCCTGGAGTGTGAGGGCAGTCATCCAGCCCCAGCATTTT.

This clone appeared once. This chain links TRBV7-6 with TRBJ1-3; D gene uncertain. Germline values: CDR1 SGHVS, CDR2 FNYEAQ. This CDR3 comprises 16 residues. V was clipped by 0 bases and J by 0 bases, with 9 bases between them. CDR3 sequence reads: CASSLAAGYSGNTIYF. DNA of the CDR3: TGTGCCAGCAGCTTAGCTGCGGGGTACTCTGGAAACACCATATATTTT. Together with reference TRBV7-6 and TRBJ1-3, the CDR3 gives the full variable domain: GAGVSQSPRYKVTKRGQDVALRCDPISGHVSLYWYRQALGQGPEFLTYFNYEAQQDKSGLPNDRFSAERPEGSISTLTIQRTEQRDSAMYRCASSLAAGYSGNTIYFGEGSWLTVV.

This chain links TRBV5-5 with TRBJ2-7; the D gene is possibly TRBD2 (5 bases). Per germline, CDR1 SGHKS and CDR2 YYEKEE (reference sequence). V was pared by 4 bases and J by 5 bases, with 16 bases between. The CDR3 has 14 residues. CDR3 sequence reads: CASSQTGEKDEQYF. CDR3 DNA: TGTGCCAGCAGCCAAACTGGGGAGAAGGACGAGCAGTACTTC.

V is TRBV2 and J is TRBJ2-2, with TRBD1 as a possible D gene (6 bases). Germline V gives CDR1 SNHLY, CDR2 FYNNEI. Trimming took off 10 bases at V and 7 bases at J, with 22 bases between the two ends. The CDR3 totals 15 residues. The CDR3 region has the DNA TGTGCCATCCATCTTACTAGTGGGGGCGGCGGGGAGCTGTTTTTT. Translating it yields CAIHLTSGGGGELFF.

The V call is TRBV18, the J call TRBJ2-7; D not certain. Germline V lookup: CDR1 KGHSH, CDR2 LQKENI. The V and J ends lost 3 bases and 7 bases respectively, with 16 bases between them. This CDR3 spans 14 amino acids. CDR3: CASSPETSEGEQYF. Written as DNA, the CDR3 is TGTGCCAGCTCACCGGAGACGTCCGAAGGGGAGCAGTACTTC.

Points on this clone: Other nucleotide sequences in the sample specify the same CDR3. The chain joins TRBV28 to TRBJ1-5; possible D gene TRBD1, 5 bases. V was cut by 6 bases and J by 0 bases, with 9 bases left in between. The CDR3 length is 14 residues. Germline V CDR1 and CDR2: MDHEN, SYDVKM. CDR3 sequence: CASSGGGSNQPQHF. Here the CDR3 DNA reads TGTGCCAGCAGCGGGGGGGGTAGCAATCAGCCCCAGCATTTT.

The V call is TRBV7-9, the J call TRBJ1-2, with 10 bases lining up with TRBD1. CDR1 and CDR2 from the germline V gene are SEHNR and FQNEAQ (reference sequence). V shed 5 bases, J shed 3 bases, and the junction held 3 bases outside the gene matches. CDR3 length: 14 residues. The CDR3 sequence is CASSAGTGDYGYTF. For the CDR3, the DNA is TGTGCCAGCAGCGCCGGGACAGGGGACTATGGCTACACCTTC.

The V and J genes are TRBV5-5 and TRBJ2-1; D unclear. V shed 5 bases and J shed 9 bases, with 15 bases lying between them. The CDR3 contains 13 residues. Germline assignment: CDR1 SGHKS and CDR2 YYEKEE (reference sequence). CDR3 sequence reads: CASSSSPSGEQFF. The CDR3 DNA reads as TGTGCCAGCAGTTCGAGTCCTTCGGGTGAGCAGTTCTTC.

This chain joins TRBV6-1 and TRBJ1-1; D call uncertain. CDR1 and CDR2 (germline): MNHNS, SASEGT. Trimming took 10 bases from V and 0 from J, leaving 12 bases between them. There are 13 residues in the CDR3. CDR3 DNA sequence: TGTGCCACTCTACTCCCGATGAACACTGAAGCTTTCTTT. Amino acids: CATLLPMNTEAFF.